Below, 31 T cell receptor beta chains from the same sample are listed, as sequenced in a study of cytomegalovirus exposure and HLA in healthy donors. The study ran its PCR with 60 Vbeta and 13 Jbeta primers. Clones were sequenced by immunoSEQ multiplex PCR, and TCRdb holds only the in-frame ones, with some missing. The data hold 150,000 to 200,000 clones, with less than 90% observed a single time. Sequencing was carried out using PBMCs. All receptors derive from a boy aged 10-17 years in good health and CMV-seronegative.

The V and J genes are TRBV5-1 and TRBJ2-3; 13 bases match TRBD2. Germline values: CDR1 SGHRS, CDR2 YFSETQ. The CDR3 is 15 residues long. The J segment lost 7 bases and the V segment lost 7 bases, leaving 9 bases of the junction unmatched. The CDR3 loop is CASWAGLAGLNTQYF. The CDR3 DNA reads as TGCGCCAGCTGGGCGGGACTAGCGGGATTAAATACGCAGTATTTT.

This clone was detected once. The CDR3 DNA sequence: TGTGCCAGCAGCTTCCCTGGTCCGGGGTACGAGCAGTACTTC. Its protein product is CASSFPGPGYEQYF. The rearrangement links TRBV7-9 to TRBJ2-7, with D perhaps TRBD2 (5 bases). The V end was cut by 3 bases, the J end by 4 bases, with 13 bases between. Germline CDR1 SEHNR, CDR2 FQNEAQ (reference sequence). The CDR3 runs 14 residues.

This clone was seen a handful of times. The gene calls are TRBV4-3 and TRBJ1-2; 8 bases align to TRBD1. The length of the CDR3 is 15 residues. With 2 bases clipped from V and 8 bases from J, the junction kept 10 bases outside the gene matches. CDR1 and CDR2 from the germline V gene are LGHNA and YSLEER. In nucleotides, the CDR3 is TGCGCCAGCAGCCAATCCTCCAGGGGGCCCGACGGCTACACCTTC. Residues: CASSQSSRGPDGYTF.

CDR3 loop: CASSLGGGYTGELFF. The CDR3, as DNA: TGTGCCAGCAGCTTAGGAGGAGGCTACACCGGGGAGCTGTTTTTT. The chain has TRBV7-6 and TRBJ2-2; D may be TRBD2 (5 bases). Germline V gene data show CDR1 as SGHVS and CDR2 as FNYEAQ. With 1 base removed from V and 3 bases from J, the gap between germline ends came to 9 bases. The CDR3 has 15 amino acids.

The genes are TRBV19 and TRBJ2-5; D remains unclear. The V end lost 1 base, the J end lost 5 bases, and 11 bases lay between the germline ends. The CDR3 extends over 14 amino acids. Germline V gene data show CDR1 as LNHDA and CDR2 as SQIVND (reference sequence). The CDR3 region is CASSIVGGLETQYF. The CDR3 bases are TGTGCCAGTAGTATAGTTGGTGGGCTGGAGACCCAGTACTTC.

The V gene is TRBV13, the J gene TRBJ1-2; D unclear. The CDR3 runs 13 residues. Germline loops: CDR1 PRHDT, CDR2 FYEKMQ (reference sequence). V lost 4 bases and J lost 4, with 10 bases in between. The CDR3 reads CASSSHLSYGYTF. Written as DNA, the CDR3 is TGTGCCAGCAGCTCCCACCTCAGCTATGGCTACACCTTC.

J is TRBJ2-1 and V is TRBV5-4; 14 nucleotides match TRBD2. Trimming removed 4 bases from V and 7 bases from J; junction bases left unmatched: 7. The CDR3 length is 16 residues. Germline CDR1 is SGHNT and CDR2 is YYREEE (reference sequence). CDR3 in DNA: TGTGCCAGCAGCCCGCAGGGACTAGCGGGGGTAAATGAGCAGTTCTTC. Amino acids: CASSPQGLAGVNEQFF.

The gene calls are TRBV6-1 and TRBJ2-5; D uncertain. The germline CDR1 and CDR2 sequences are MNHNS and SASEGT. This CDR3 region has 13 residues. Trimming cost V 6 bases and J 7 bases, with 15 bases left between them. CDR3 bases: TGTGCCAGCAGCGATATACCCTCGGGGACCCAGTACTTC. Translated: CASSDIPSGTQYF.

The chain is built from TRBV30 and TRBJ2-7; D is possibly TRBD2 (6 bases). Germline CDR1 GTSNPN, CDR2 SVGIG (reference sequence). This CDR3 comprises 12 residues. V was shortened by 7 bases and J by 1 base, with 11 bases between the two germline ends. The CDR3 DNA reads TGTGCCTTGGACGGGGGTTCCTACGAGCAGTACTTC. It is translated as CALDGGSYEQYF.

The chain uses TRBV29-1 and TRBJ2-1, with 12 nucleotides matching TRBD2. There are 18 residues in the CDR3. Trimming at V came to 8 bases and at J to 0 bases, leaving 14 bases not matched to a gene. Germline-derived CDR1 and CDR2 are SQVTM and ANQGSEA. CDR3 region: CSYIEGLAGESSYNEQFF. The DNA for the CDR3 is TGCAGCTACATAGAGGGACTAGCGGGCGAGAGCTCCTACAATGAGCAGTTCTTC.

The CDR3: CSVELEGGNYGYTF. For the CDR3, the DNA is TGCAGCGTTGAATTGGAGGGAGGGAACTATGGCTACACCTTC. The chain uses TRBV29-1 and TRBJ1-2, with no clear D. V lost 2 bases to trimming and J lost 2 bases, with 12 bases between them. The CDR3 has 14 residues. Germline V lookup: CDR1 SQVTM, CDR2 ANQGSEA.

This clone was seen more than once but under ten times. The CDR3 coding sequence is TGCAGCGCCGTAGCTGGGACAACGAACACTGAAGCTTTCTTT. It codes for CSAVAGTTNTEAFF. The gene calls are TRBV29-1 and TRBJ1-1; tentatively, D is TRBD1 (6 bases). Germline lookup yields CDR1 SQVTM and CDR2 ANQGSEA. CDR3 length equals 14 residues. Trimming took off 7 bases at V and 1 base at J, with 16 bases between the two ends.

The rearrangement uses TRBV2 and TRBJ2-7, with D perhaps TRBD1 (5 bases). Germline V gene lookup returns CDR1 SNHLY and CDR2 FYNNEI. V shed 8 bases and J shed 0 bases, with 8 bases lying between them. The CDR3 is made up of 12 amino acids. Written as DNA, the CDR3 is TGTGCCAGCCAGGGATTCTCCTACGAGCAGTACTTC. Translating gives CASQGFSYEQYF.

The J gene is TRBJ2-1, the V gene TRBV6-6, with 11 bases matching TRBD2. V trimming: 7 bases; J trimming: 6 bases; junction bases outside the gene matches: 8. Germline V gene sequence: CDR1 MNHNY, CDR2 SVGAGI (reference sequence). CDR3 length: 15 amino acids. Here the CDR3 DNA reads TGTGCCAGCACCGATTTTAGCGGGGGGGCCAATGAGCAGTTCTTC. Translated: CASTDFSGGANEQFF.

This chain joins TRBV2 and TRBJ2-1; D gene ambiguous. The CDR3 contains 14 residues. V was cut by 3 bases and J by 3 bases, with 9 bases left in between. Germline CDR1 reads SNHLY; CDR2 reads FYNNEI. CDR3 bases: TGTGCCAGCAGTGACTCAAGGAGCTACAATGAGCAGTTCTTC. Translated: CASSDSRSYNEQFF.

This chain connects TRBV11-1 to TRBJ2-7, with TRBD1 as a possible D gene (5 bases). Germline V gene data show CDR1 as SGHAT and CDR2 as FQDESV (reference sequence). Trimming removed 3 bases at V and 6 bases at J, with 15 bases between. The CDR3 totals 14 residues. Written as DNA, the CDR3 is TGTGCCAGCAGCTTTTCCTCGACAGCCTCCGAGCAGTACTTC. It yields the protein CASSFSSTASEQYF.

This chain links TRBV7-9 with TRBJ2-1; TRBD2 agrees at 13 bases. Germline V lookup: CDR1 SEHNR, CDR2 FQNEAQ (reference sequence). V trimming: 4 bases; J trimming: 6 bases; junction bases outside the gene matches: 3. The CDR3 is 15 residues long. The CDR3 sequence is CASSSGLAGLNEQFF. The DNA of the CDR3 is TGTGCCAGCAGCTCGGGACTAGCGGGACTCAATGAGCAGTTCTTC. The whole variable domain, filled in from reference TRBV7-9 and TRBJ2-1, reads DTGVSQNPRHKITKRGQNVTFRCDPISEHNRLYWYRQTLGQGPEFLTYFQNEAQLEKSRLLSDRFSAERPKGSFSTLEIQRTEQGDSAMYLCASSSGLAGLNEQFFGPGTRLTVL.

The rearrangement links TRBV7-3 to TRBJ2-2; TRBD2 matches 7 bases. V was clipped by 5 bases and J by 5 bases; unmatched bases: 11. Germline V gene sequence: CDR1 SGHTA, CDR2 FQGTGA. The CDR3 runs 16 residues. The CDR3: CASSPGGGGGTGELFF. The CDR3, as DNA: TGTGCCAGCAGCCCGGGCGGCGGGGGAGGAACCGGGGAGCTGTTTTTT.

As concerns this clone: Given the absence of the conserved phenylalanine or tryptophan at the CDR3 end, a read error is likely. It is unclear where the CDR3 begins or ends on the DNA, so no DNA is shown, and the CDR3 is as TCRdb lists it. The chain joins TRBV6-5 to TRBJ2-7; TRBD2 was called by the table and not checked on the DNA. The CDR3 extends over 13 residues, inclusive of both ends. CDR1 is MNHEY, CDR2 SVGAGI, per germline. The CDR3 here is CASSYSIGTSVYL.

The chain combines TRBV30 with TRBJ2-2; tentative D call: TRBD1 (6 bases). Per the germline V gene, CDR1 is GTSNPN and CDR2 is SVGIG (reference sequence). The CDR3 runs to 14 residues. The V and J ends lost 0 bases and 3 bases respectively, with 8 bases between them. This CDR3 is CAWSVTGHTGELFF. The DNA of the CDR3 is TGTGCCTGGAGTGTAACAGGGCACACCGGGGAGCTGTTTTTT.

The chain's CDR3 is CASSRDRVYEQYF. CDR3 nucleotide sequence: TGTGCCAGCAGCCGGGACAGGGTTTACGAGCAGTACTTC. This chain connects TRBV5-4 to TRBJ2-7, with TRBD1 matching 9 bases. From germline, CDR1 is SGHNT and CDR2 YYREEE (reference sequence). The junction had 3 bases not matched to a gene; V was cut back by 4 bases and J by 4 bases. This CDR3 is built from 13 residues.

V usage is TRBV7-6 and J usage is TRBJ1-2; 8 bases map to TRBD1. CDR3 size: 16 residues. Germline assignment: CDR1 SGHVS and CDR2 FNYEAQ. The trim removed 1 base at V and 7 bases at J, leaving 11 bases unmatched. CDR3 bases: TGTGCCAGCAGCTTAGGTGTGGACAGGGCTAAAGGTGGCTACACCTTC. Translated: CASSLGVDRAKGGYTF.

This chain's CDR3 is CASTRSSYEQYF. The CDR3 DNA reads TGTGCCAGCACAAGGAGCTCCTACGAGCAGTACTTC. V gene TRBV6-5 combines with J gene TRBJ2-7; D gene unclear. V lost 7 bases and J 0 bases, leaving 7 bases between the germline ends. CDR1 and CDR2 (germline): MNHEY, SVGAGI. This CDR3 is 12 amino acids long.

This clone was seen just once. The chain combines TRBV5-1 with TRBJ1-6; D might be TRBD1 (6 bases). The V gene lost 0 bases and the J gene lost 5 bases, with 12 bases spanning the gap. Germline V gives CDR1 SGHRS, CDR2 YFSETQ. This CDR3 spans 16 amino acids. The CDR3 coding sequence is TGCGCCAGCAGCTTGGAATTACAGGGAAATAATTCACCCCTCCACTTT. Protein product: CASSLELQGNNSPLHF.

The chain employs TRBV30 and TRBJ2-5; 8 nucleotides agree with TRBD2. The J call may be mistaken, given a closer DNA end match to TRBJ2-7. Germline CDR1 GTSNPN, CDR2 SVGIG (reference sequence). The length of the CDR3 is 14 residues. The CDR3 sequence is CAWSVLAGSYEQYF. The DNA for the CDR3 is TGTGCCTGGAGTGTATTAGCGGGAAGCTACGAGCAGTACTTC.

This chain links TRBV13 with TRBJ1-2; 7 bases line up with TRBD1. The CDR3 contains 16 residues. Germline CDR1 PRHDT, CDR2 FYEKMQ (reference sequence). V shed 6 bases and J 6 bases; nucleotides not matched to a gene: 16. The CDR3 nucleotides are TGTGCCAGCAGTTTGTGGACAGGACCTAAGAAGGATGGCTACACCTTC. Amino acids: CASSLWTGPKKDGYTF.

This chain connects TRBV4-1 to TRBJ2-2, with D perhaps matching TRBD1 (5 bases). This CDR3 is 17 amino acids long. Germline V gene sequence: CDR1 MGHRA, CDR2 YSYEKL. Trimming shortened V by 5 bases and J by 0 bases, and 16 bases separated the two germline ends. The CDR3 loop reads CASSKPDSTANTGELFF. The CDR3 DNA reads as TGCGCCAGCAGCAAACCAGACTCGACAGCGAACACCGGGGAGCTGTTTTTT.

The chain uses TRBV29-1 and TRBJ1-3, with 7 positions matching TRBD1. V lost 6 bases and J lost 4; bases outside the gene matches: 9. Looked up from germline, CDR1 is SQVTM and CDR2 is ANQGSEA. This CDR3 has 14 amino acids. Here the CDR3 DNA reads TGCAGCGTGATACAGGGGACGAAAGGAAACACCATATATTTT. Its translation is CSVIQGTKGNTIYF.

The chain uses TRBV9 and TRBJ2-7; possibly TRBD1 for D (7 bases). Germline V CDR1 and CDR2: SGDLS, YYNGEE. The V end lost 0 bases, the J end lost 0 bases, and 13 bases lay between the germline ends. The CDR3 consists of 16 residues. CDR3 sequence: CASSVGAGQLSYEQYF. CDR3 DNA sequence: TGTGCCAGCAGCGTAGGCGCGGGACAGCTCTCCTACGAGCAGTACTTC.

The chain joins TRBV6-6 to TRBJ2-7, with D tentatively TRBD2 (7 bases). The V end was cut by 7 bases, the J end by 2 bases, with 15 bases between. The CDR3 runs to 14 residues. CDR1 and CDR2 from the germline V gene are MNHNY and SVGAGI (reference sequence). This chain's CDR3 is CASTPGGGAYEQYF. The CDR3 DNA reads TGTGCCAGCACCCCCGGAGGGGGGGCCTACGAGCAGTACTTC.

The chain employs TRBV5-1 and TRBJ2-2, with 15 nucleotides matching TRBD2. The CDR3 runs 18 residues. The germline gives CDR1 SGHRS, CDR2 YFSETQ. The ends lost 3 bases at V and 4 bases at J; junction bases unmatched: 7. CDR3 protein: CASSYGLAGGLGTGELFF. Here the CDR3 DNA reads TGCGCCAGCAGCTATGGACTAGCGGGGGGGCTAGGCACCGGGGAGCTGTTTTTT.